A selection of T cell receptor beta chains follows, all from one sample in a study of spatial heterogeneity in lung cancer. A single record per CDR3 protein comes from TCRdb applying MiXCR to the 5' RACE reads. The sample contains roughly 23,000 distinct CDR3 sequences, roughly 4.5% of which appear only once. Sequenced here: PBMCs, sampled at surgery. These receptor sequences come from a male donor with early-stage non-small cell lung cancer. CDR3s include the opening cysteine and the closing phenylalanine or tryptophan. D genes are given only for firm matches. Where a row states a size, it is once, few, many or the class of an expanded clone; other rows omit it.

abundance,d_gene,j_gene,v_gene,CDR3aa,CDR3nt
many,TRBD1,TRBJ1-4,TRBV28,CASSFGTGGVEKLFF,TGTGCCAGCAGTTTTGGGACAGGGGGTGTAGAAAAACTGTTTTTT
few,TRBD1,TRBJ2-1,TRBV19,CASSLRTGAPHNEQFF,TGTGCCAGTAGTCTACGGACAGGGGCCCCCCACAATGAGCAGTTCTTC
.,.,TRBJ2-3,TRBV30,CAWIAGGTDTQYF,TGTGCCTGGATTGCAGGGGGCACAGATACGCAGTATTTT
.,TRBD2,TRBJ2-3,TRBV5-1,CASSSQSSGSLDTQYF,TGCGCCAGCAGCTCCCAGTCGAGCGGGAGCTTAGATACGCAGTATTTT
.,.,TRBJ1-2,TRBV6-1,CASSEMNRLGYTF,TGTGCCAGCAGTGAGATGAACAGGCTCGGCTACACCTTC
many,.,TRBJ2-5,TRBV10-3,CAISKTDSETQYF,TGTGCCATCAGTAAGACTGATTCAGAGACCCAGTACTTC
.,TRBD2,TRBJ2-7,TRBV5-1,CASSLYVLAGNYEQYF,TGCGCCAGCAGCTTATATGTGCTAGCGGGAAATTACGAGCAGTACTTC
many,.,TRBJ2-2,TRBV5-5,CASSLVPQRANTGELFF,TGTGCCAGCAGCTTGGTCCCCCAGCGGGCGAACACCGGGGAGCTGTTTTTT
medium-sized,.,TRBJ2-3,TRBV10-3,CAISDRGARNTQYF,TGTGCCATCAGTGATCGTGGGGCCCGAAATACGCAGTATTTT
medium-sized,.,TRBJ2-5,TRBV5-1,CASSLGTAGKETQYF,TGCGCCAGCAGCTTGGGGACAGCGGGGAAAGAGACCCAGTACTTC
many,.,TRBJ1-2,TRBV6-2/TRBV6-3,CASSYSSGGGKSGYTF,TGTGCCAGCAGTTACTCGAGCGGGGGCGGAAAGAGTGGCTACACCTTC